These 13 T cell receptor beta chains share one sample of origin, sequenced in a study of T-cell memory formation after mild COVID-19. TCRdb re-analysed the 5' RACE reads in MiXCR, keeping a single row per CDR3 protein. Among about 290,000 distinct CDR3 sequences listed, around a sixth were seen once. The sample consisted of PBMCs or a T cell subset sorted from them (not recorded which). Every receptor here comes from a young man who had mild COVID-19 (a few samples of this study predate the infection). Cell type and time point are not known.

This chain joins TRBV7-3 and TRBJ2-3; D gene uncertain. The V end lost 3 bases, the J end lost 4 bases, and 8 bases lay between the germline ends. The CDR3 consists of 13 residues. The germline V gene has CDR1 SGHTA and CDR2 FQGTGA. CDR3 amino acids: CASSFLGPDTQYF. The CDR3 DNA reads TGTGCCAGCAGCTTTCTCGGGCCAGATACGCAGTATTTT.

This clonotype showed up just a few times. The genes are TRBV12-3 or TRBV12-4 and TRBJ2-5; 9 bases are a match to TRBD2. This CDR3 spans 15 amino acids. V gave up 2 bases and J gave up 1 base; unmatched junction bases: 2. This CDR3 is CASSLRRGGQETQYF. The CDR3 bases are TGTGCCAGCAGTTTAAGGCGGGGGGGCCAAGAGACCCAGTACTTC.

This chain uses TRBV20-1 with TRBJ1-2; D gene unclear. This CDR3 is built from 15 residues. The germline V gene has CDR1 DFQATT and CDR2 SNEGSKA (reference sequence). The V end was cut by 1 base, the J end by 7 bases, with 19 bases between. The CDR3 region has the DNA TGCAGTGCTAGAGGGCACCTTGGACGGCAGAGTGGCTACACCTTC. Translating gives CSARGHLGRQSGYTF.

The CDR3 sequence is CASSERVRQAGELFF. CDR3 bases: TGTGCCAGCAGTGAGCGGGTCAGGCAGGCCGGGGAGCTGTTTTTT. The chain joins TRBV6-1 to TRBJ2-2; perhaps TRBD2 as D (5 bases). Germline values: CDR1 MNHNS, CDR2 SASEGT. V gave up 3 bases and J gave up 6 bases, with 14 bases separating them. The CDR3 runs to 15 residues.

The DNA for the CDR3 is TGCGCCAGCAGCCCGAACTTGGGACAGAACAATGAGCAGTTCTTC. This codes for CASSPNLGQNNEQFF. V is TRBV5-1 and J is TRBJ2-1, with 7 positions matching TRBD1. This CDR3 is built from 15 residues. J lost 5 bases, V lost 4 bases, and 9 bases had no gene match. CDR1 SGHRS and CDR2 YFSETQ come from the germline V gene.

This clonotype was seen a handful of times. The chain joins TRBV3-1 to TRBJ1-2; TRBD1 might be the D (6 bases). In germline, CDR1 is LGHDT, CDR2 YNNKEL (reference sequence). Trimming removed 3 bases at V and 6 bases at J, with 14 bases between. The CDR3 sequence is 14 residues long. This CDR3 reads CASSHLQGLDGYTF. Here the CDR3 DNA reads TGTGCCAGCAGCCACCTACAGGGTCTCGATGGCTACACCTTC.

This clonotype appeared a few times. The chain uses TRBV6-2 or TRBV6-3 and TRBJ2-2; a possible D gene is TRBD2 (5 bases). The CDR3 totals 15 residues. V lost 0 bases and J lost 6, with 11 bases in between. Germline CDR1 and CDR2: MNHEY and SVGEGT. The CDR3: CASSYSGLPPGELFF. The CDR3 bases are TGTGCCAGCAGTTACTCTGGACTCCCACCCGGGGAGCTGTTTTTT.

The chain employs TRBV24-1 and TRBJ2-5, with no clear D. V was clipped by 0 bases and J by 7 bases, with 8 bases between them. The CDR3 totals 13 residues. The V gene's germline CDR1 is KGHDR and CDR2 SFDVKD. The CDR3 coding sequence is TGTGCCACCAGTGATTTGATCGGTGGGACCCAGTACTTC. Its protein is CATSDLIGGTQYF.

This clonotype was seen a handful of times. The chain links TRBV7-9 to TRBJ2-7; tentative D call: TRBD1 (6 bases). The CDR3 consists of 14 residues. V was clipped by 5 bases and J by 3 bases, with 14 bases between them. Germline V CDR1 and CDR2: SEHNR, FQNEAQ (reference sequence). The CDR3 region is CASSPPAGDYEQYV. The DNA of the CDR3 is TGTGCCAGCAGCCCCCCGGCAGGGGACTACGAGCAGTACGTC.

The rearrangement uses TRBV4-2 and TRBJ2-7, with TRBD1 matching 9 bases. Germline values: CDR1 LGHNA, CDR2 YNFKEQ. The CDR3 is made up of 15 amino acids. Trimming took 1 base from V and 2 from J; bases not matched to a gene: 3. The DNA for the CDR3 is TGTGCCAGCAGCCAAGGGACAGGGGACCCCTACGAGCAGTACTTC. This codes for CASSQGTGDPYEQYF.

This clonotype was seen a handful of times. V usage is TRBV7-2 and J usage is TRBJ2-1, with no clear D. Germline-derived CDR1 and CDR2 are SGHTA and FQGNSA. V was pared by 5 bases and J by 4 bases, with 9 bases between. The CDR3 length is 13 residues. CDR3 nucleotides: TGTGCCAGCAGCCAAGGGCGGTACAATGAGCAGTTCTTC. It codes for CASSQGRYNEQFF.

This clonotype occurred a few times. The rearrangement uses TRBV19 and TRBJ2-2, with D possibly matching TRBD2 (6 bases). Germline lookup yields CDR1 LNHDA and CDR2 SQIVND (reference sequence). The CDR3 is made up of 13 amino acids. V dropped 7 bases and J dropped 2 bases, with 8 bases sitting between them. The CDR3 nucleotides are TGTGCCAGTACGGAGGGCAACACCGGGGAGCTGTTTTTT. Translation: CASTEGNTGELFF. Looking up the rest from reference TRBV19 and TRBJ2-2 gives the full variable domain: DGGITQSPKYLFRKEGQNVTLSCEQNLNHDAMYWYRQDPGQGLRLIYYSQIVNDFQKGDIAEGYSVSREKKESFPLTVTSAQKNPTAFYLCASTEGNTGELFFGEGSRLTVL.

In this sample, this clonotype turned up a few times. The chain recombines TRBV12-3 or TRBV12-4 with TRBJ2-5, with D possibly called TRBD1 or TRBD2 (5 bases each). This CDR3 has 16 residues. Trimming removed 2 bases from V and 1 base from J, with 14 bases in between. Written as DNA, the CDR3 is TGTGCCAGCAGTTTACCGGGACGCCCAGGCCAAGAGACCCAGTACTTC. It translates to CASSLPGRPGQETQYF.